Listed below are T cell receptor beta chains from one sample, sequenced in a study of T cell responses to AZD1222 COVID-19 vaccine. Method: immunoSEQ multiplex PCR; TCRdb's copy keeps in-frame clones and lacks some. Among under 200,000 clones, over 85% were seen once, and the ten largest hold about 4%. This material consisted of peripheral blood, taken 28 days after the second dose of the MenACWY control vaccine. The receptor set was obtained from an adult who received the MenACWY meningococcal vaccine as a control. CDR3s include the opening cysteine and the closing phenylalanine or tryptophan. Fields, in order: V gene, J gene, CDR3 protein.

TRBV4-1,TRBJ2-7,CASSQGDRGYEQYF
TRBV19,TRBJ1-6,CASSTYDSPLHF
TRBV9,TRBJ1-2,CASSVGGGGGYTF
TRBV28,TRBJ2-1,CASSLLPGTPDNEQFF
TRBV19,TRBJ2-3,CASRTRTGDTQYF
TRBV19,TRBJ2-1,CASSLLTDLAGGPSEQFF
TRBV18,TRBJ1-1,CATIKGNTEAFF
TRBV7-3,TRBJ2-1,CASSTHSGLAPNEQFF
TRBV7-2,TRBJ2-7,CASSLGPAFYEQYF
TRBV6-2/TRBV6-3,TRBJ2-3,CASSYVRSSGMVSDTQYF
TRBV5-1,TRBJ1-1,CASRIGTAMNTEAFF
TRBV3-1/TRBV3-2,TRBJ2-5,CASSQETETQYF
TRBV7-2,TRBJ2-1,CASSLASQGRNEQFF
TRBV9,TRBJ2-2,CASSPNTGELFF
TRBV5-1,TRBJ1-5,CASQKLIYSNQPQHF
TRBV15,TRBJ1-1,CATSRGVTGPTEAFF
TRBV6-5,TRBJ2-1,CASTKGNEQFF
TRBV29-1,TRBJ1-5,CSVTGTGGNQPQHF
TRBV19,TRBJ1-2,CASSVQWTGGPNYGYTF
TRBV3-1/TRBV3-2,TRBJ1-4,CASSQDNRENEKLFF
TRBV6-2/TRBV6-3,TRBJ1-2,CASSYSGGAQGYTF
TRBV4-2,TRBJ2-2,CASSQDSWGSGELFF